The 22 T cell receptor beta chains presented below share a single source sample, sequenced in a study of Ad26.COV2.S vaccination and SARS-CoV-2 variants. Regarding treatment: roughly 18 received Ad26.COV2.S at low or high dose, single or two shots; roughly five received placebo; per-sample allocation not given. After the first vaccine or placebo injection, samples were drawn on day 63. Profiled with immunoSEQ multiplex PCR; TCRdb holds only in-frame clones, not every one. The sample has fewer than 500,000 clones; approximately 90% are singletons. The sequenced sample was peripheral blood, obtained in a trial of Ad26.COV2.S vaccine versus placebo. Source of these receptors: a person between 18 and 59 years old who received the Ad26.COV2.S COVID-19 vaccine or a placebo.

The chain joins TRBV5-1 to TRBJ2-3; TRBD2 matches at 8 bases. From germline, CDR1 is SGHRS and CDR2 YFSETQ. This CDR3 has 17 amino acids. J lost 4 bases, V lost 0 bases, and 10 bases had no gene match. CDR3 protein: CASSLVLSGSRADTQYF. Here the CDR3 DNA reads TGCGCCAGCAGCTTGGTCCTCAGCGGGAGTAGGGCAGATACGCAGTATTTT.

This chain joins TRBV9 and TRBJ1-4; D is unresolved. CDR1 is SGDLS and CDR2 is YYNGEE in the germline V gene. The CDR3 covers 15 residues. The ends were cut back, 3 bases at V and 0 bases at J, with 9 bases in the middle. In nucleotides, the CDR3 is TGTGCCAGCAGCGGGTTGGGGACAACTAATGAAAAACTGTTTTTT. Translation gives CASSGLGTTNEKLFF.

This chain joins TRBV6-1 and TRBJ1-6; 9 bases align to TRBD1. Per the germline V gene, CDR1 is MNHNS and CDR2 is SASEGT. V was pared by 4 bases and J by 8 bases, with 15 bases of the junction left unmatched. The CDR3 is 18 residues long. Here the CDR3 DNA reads TGTGCCAGCAGTGGGGTCCTTTTGGACAGGGGCGTAGATTCACCCCTCCACTTT. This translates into CASSGVLLDRGVDSPLHF.

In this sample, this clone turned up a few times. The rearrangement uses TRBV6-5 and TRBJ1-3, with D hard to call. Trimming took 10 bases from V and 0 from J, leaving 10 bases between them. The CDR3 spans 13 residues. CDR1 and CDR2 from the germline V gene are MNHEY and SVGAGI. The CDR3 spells CATRLSSGNTIYF. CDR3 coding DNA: TGTGCCACCAGACTGAGCTCTGGAAACACCATATATTTT.

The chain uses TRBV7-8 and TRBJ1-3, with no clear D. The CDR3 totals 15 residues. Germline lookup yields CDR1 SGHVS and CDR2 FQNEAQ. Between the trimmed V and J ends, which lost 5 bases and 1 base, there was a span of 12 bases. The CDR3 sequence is CASSLTAGSGNTIYF. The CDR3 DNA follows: TGTGCCAGCAGCCTGACTGCGGGGTCTGGAAACACCATATATTTT.

The CDR3 region is CASRGLADGKDTQYF. The CDR3 bases are TGTGCCAGCAGGGGACTAGCGGACGGGAAAGATACGCAGTATTTT. This chain links TRBV25-1 with TRBJ2-3; TRBD2 matches at 11 bases. Trimming took 6 bases from V and 5 from J; bases not matched to a gene: 7. The germline V gene encodes CDR1 MGHDK and CDR2 SYGVNS. The CDR3 sequence is 15 residues long. The full variable domain, its missing parts supplied by reference TRBV25-1 and TRBJ2-3, is EADIYQTPRYLVIGTGKKITLECSQTMGHDKMYWYQQDPGMELHLIHYSYGVNSTEKGDLSSESTVSRIRTEHFPLTLESARPSHTSQYLCASRGLADGKDTQYFGPGTRLTVL.

The CDR3 here is CASSSSGTVISYEQYF. The CDR3 DNA reads as TGTGCCAGCAGTTCCTCCGGGACAGTTATATCCTACGAGCAGTACTTC. The chain combines TRBV7-2 with TRBJ2-7, with 7 nucleotides matching TRBD1. J gave up 1 base and V 6 bases, and 12 bases lay outside the gene matches. Germline loops: CDR1 SGHTA, CDR2 FQGNSA. The CDR3 spans 16 residues.

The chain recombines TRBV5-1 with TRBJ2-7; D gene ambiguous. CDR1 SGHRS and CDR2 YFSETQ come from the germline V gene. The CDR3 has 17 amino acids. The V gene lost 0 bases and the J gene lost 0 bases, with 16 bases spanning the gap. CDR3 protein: CASSLAGSGPSSYEQYF. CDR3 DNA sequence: TGCGCCAGCAGCTTGGCCGGTTCCGGGCCTAGCTCCTACGAGCAGTACTTC.

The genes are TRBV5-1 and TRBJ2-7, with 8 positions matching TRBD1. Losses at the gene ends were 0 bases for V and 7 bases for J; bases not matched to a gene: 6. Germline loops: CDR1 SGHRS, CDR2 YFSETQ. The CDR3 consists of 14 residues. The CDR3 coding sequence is TGCGCCAGCAGCTTGGATCCAGGGGACAGGGAGCAGTACTTC. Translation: CASSLDPGDREQYF. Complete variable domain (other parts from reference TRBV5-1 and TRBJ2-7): KAGVTQTPRYLIKTRGQQVTLSCSPISGHRSVSWYQQTPGQGLQFLFEYFSETQRNKGNFPGRFSGRQFSNSRSEMNVSTLELGDSALYLCASSLDPGDREQYFGPGTRLTVT.

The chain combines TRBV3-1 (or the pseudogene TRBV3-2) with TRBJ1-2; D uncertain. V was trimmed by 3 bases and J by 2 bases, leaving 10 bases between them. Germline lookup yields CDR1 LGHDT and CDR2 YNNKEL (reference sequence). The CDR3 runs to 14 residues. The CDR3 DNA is TGTGCCAGCAGCCAGTGGGGAACGAACTATGGCTACACCTTC. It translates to CASSQWGTNYGYTF.

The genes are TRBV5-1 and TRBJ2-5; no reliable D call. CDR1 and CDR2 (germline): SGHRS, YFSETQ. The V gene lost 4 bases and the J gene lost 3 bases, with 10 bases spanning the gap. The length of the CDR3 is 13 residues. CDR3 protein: CASSETMKETQYF. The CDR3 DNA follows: TGCGCCAGCAGCGAAACAATGAAAGAGACCCAGTACTTC.

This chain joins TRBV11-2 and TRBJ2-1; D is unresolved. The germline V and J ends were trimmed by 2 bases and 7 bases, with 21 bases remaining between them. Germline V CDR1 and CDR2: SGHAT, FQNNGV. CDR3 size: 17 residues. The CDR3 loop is CASSLWLISSQGNEQFF. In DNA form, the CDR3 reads TGTGCCAGCAGCTTATGGTTAATCTCATCCCAAGGGAATGAGCAGTTCTTC.

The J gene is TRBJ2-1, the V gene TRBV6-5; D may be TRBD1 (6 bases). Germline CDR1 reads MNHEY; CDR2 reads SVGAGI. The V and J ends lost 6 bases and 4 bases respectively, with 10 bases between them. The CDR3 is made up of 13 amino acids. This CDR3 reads CASRAGTYNEQFF. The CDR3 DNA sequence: TGTGCCAGCAGAGCCGGGACATACAATGAGCAGTTCTTC.

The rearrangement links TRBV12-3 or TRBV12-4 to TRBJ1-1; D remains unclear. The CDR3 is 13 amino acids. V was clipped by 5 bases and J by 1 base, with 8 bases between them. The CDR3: CASSASENTEAFF. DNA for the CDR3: TGTGCCAGCAGTGCCTCGGAGAACACTGAAGCTTTCTTT.

The CDR3, as DNA: TGTGCCAGCAGCACTATACAAGCTAGCACAGATACGCAGTATTTT. This sequence encodes CASSTIQASTDTQYF. The chain recombines TRBV5-4 with TRBJ2-3; D remains unclear. CDR1 SGHNT and CDR2 YYREEE come from the germline V gene (reference sequence). There are 15 residues in the CDR3. V lost 4 bases and J 0 bases, leaving 12 bases between the germline ends.

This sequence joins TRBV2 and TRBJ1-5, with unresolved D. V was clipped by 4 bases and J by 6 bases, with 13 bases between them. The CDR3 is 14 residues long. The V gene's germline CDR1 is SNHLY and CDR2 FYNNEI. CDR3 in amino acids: CASSVSGPGQPQHF. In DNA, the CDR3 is TGTGCCAGCAGTGTTTCTGGGCCGGGTCAGCCCCAGCATTTT.

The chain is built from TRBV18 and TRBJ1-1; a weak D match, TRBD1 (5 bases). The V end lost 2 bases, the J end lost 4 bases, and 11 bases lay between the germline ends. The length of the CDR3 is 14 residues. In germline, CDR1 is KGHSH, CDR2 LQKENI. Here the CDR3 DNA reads TGTGCCAGCTCACCATCTGGGGGGAGCACTGAAGCTTTCTTT. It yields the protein CASSPSGGSTEAFF. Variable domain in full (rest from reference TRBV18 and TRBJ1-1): NAGVMQNPRHLVRRRGQEARLRCSPMKGHSHVYWYRQLPEEGLKFMVYLQKENIIDESGMPKERFSAEFPKEGPSILRIQQVVRGDSAAYFCASSPSGGSTEAFFGQGTRLTVV.

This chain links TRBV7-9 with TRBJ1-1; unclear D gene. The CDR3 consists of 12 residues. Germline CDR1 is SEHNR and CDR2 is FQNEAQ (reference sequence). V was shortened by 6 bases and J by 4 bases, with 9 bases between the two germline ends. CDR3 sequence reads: CASSSIGTEAFF. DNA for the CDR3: TGTGCCAGCAGTTCAATTGGCACTGAAGCTTTCTTT.

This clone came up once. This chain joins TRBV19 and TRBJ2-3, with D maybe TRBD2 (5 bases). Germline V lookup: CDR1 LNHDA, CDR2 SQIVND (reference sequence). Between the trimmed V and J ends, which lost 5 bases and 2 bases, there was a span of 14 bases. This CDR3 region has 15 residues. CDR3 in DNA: TGTGCCAGTAGTTTAACTAGTCCCCTCACAGATACGCAGTATTTT. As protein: CASSLTSPLTDTQYF. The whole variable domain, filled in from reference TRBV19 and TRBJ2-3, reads DGGITQSPKYLFRKEGQNVTLSCEQNLNHDAMYWYRQDPGQGLRLIYYSQIVNDFQKGDIAEGYSVSREKKESFPLTVTSAQKNPTAFYLCASSLTSPLTDTQYFGPGTRLTVL.

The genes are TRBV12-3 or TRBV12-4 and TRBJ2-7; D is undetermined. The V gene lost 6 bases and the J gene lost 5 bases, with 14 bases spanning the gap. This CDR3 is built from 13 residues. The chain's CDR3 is CASSADQRDEQYF. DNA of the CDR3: TGTGCCAGCAGCGCAGATCAACGGGACGAGCAGTACTTC.

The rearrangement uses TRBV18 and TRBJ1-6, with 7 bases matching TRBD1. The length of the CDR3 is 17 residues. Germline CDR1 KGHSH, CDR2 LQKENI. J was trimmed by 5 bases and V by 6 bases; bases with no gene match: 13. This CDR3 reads CASSQPRGRRDNSPLHF. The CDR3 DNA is TGTGCCAGCTCGCAACCAAGGGGGCGCCGGGATAATTCACCCCTCCACTTT.

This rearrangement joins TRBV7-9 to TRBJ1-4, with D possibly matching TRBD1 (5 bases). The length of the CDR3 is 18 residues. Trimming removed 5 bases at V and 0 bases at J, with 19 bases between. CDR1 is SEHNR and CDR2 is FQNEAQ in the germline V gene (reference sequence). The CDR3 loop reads CASSPRGTGTATNEKLFF. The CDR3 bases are TGTGCCAGCAGCCCACGTGGGACGGGGACTGCAACTAATGAAAAACTGTTTTTT.